Each of the 28 T cell receptor beta chains below was sequenced from the same sample in a study of blood T cells in healthy people across ages. The second PCR ran about 6 to 12 cycles with a sample-barcoded 5' primer and J-beta primers. TCRdb re-derived calls from the 5' RACE reads in MiXCR, one entry per CDR3 protein. The sample records about 1.4 million distinct CDR3 sequences, roughly 60% being singletons. Sequencing was performed on blood. The receptors shown here come from a man younger than 35 in good health.

The CDR3 here is CASSWQYSEQYF. The CDR3, as DNA: TGTGCCAGCAGCTGGCAGTACAGTGAGCAGTACTTC. This chain joins TRBV7-6 and TRBJ2-5; unclear D gene. CDR1 is SGHVS and CDR2 is FNYEAQ in the germline V gene. With 4 bases removed from V and 11 bases from J, the gap between germline ends came to 14 bases. This CDR3 region has 12 residues. Full variable domain (rest looked up from reference TRBV7-6 and TRBJ2-5): GAGVSQSPRYKVTKRGQDVALRCDPISGHVSLYWYRQALGQGPEFLTYFNYEAQQDKSGLPNDRFSAERPEGSISTLTIQRTEQRDSAMYRCASSWQYSEQYFGPGTRLLVL.

The chain has TRBV29-1 and TRBJ2-5, with D perhaps matching TRBD2 (6 bases). The length of the CDR3 is 14 residues. Per germline, CDR1 SQVTM and CDR2 ANQGSEA. Trimming removed 4 bases from V and 1 base from J, with 13 bases in between. The CDR3 DNA sequence: TGCAGCGTTGTAGTTCTGGGGGGCCAAGAGACCCAGTACTTC. This gives the protein CSVVVLGGQETQYF.

J is TRBJ2-7 and V is TRBV15; D ambiguous. Trimming shortened V by 1 base and J by 3 bases, and 13 bases separated the two germline ends. The CDR3 covers 15 residues. Germline values: CDR1 LNHNV, CDR2 YYDKDF (reference sequence). The CDR3 DNA is TGTGCCACCAGCAGAGGTAGGGAATTTTTCTACGAGCAGTACTTC. It encodes CATSRGREFFYEQYF.

V is TRBV20-1 and J is TRBJ2-5, with 7 positions matching TRBD1. The end of the DNA fits TRBJ2-7 better, so the J call may be wrong. CDR1 and CDR2 from the germline V gene are DFQATT and SNEGSKA (reference sequence). This CDR3 is 15 amino acids long. This chain's CDR3 is CSARLPGQPTYEQYF. CDR3 DNA: TGCAGTGCTAGACTCCCGGGACAGCCAACCTACGAGCAGTACTTC.

CDR3 sequence: CASSSRLAGVPTQETQYF. The CDR3 bases are TGTGCCAGCAGCTCCAGACTAGCGGGGGTCCCAACACAGGAGACCCAGTACTTC. This chain uses TRBV5-4 with TRBJ2-5, with TRBD2 matching 12 bases. Germline CDR1 is SGHNT and CDR2 is YYREEE (reference sequence). The CDR3 length is 18 residues. V lost 3 bases and J lost 5; bases outside the gene matches: 14.

This clonotype was detected a few times. The V call is TRBV4-2, the J call TRBJ2-7, with D unclear. This CDR3 region has 14 residues. V lost 6 bases, J lost 0 bases, and 12 bases lay in between. The V gene's germline CDR1 is LGHNA and CDR2 YNFKEQ. CDR3 DNA sequence: TGTGCCAGCAGGGTCGAGACGCGCTCCTACGAGCAGTACTTC. Amino acid sequence: CASRVETRSYEQYF.

The rearrangement links TRBV7-9 to TRBJ2-7; weak D call: TRBD1 (6 bases). The CDR3 runs 14 residues. Germline CDR1 SEHNR, CDR2 FQNEAQ (reference sequence). Between the trimmed V and J ends, which lost 5 bases and 1 base, there was a span of 12 bases. This CDR3 reads CASSPTGWSYEQYF. The CDR3 DNA is TGTGCCAGCAGCCCAACAGGGTGGTCCTACGAGCAGTACTTC.

In its sample, this clonotype was seen a few times. The V and J genes are TRBV6-2 or TRBV6-3 and TRBJ2-3, with D perhaps TRBD1 (5 bases). This CDR3 has 13 residues. CDR1 and CDR2 (germline): MNHEY, SVGEGT. Trimming took off 8 bases at V and 4 bases at J, with 13 bases between the two ends. CDR3 residues: CASLPGHADTQYF. CDR3 coding DNA: TGTGCCAGCTTGCCAGGGCATGCAGATACGCAGTATTTT.

This chain uses TRBV20-1 with TRBJ2-4, with 7 bases aligning to TRBD2. The DNA end favors TRBJ2-7, so the J call may be wrong. The CDR3 is 17 residues long. Germline V gene data show CDR1 as DFQATT and CDR2 as SNEGSKA (reference sequence). CDR3 region: CSARRTPPGGRVYEQYF. CDR3 coding DNA: TGCAGTGCCAGACGAACCCCTCCGGGAGGCAGGGTCTACGAGCAGTACTTC.

Ten or more counts support this clonotype. The V and J genes are TRBV7-9 and TRBJ2-2; D is tentatively TRBD1 or TRBD2 (5 bases each). Trimming took 4 bases from V and 4 from J, leaving 13 bases between them. Germline CDR1 is SEHNR and CDR2 is FQNEAQ (reference sequence). CDR3 length: 15 residues. The DNA of the CDR3 is TGTGCCAGCAGCTCCTCCCGGGACGGCACCGGGGAGCTGTTTTTT. Residues: CASSSSRDGTGELFF.

CDR3 in DNA: TGCGCCAGCAGCTTGTTGCCCGGAGAAGGGGTCACTGAAGCTTTCTTT. It is translated as CASSLLPGEGVTEAFF. The V gene is TRBV5-1, the J gene TRBJ1-1; the D gene is possibly TRBD1 (5 bases). Germline V gives CDR1 SGHRS, CDR2 YFSETQ. The CDR3 consists of 16 residues. Trimming took off 1 base at V and 4 bases at J, with 17 bases between the two ends.

V gene TRBV5-1 combines with J gene TRBJ2-7; 10 positions match TRBD2. The CDR3 runs 15 residues. Germline CDR1 and CDR2: SGHRS and YFSETQ. The CDR3 DNA reads TGCGCTACCAGCTGGGCTAGCGGGGGCCCCTACGAGCAGTACTTC. Its translation is CATSWASGGPYEQYF. Full variable domain (outside the CDR3, taken from reference TRBV5-1 and TRBJ2-7): KAGVTQTPRYLIKTRGQQVTLSCSPISGHRSVSWYQQTPGQGLQFLFEYFSETQRNKGNFPGRFSGRQFSNSRSEMNVSTLELGDSALYLCATSWASGGPYEQYFGPGTRLTVT.

J is TRBJ2-7 and V is TRBV15; D perhaps matches TRBD1 (6 bases). The CDR3 is made up of 15 amino acids. The V end was cut by 3 bases, the J end by 4 bases, with 16 bases between. Looked up from germline, CDR1 is LNHNV and CDR2 is YYDKDF (reference sequence). In nucleotides, the CDR3 is TGTGCCACCAGCAGTATAAAGGACAGCATTTACGAGCAGTACTTC. It yields the protein CATSSIKDSIYEQYF.

V usage is TRBV5-1 and J usage is TRBJ2-3; the match to TRBD2 covers 9 bases. The V and J ends lost 3 bases and 3 bases, in that order; junction bases with no gene match: 5. Germline lookup yields CDR1 SGHRS and CDR2 YFSETQ. This CDR3 has 15 amino acids. The CDR3 protein is CASSWREGSTDTQYF. CDR3 DNA sequence: TGCGCCAGCAGCTGGCGGGAGGGGAGTACAGATACGCAGTATTTT.

CDR3 region: CASSQERGVETQYF. CDR3 nucleotides: TGTGCCAGCAGCCAAGAGAGGGGGGTCGAGACCCAGTACTTC. This chain links TRBV4-2 with TRBJ2-5; D possibly uses TRBD1 or TRBD2 (6 bases each). The germline V and J ends were trimmed by 0 bases and 5 bases, with 10 bases remaining between them. The CDR3 is 14 amino acids. Germline V CDR1 and CDR2: LGHNA, YNFKEQ.

This clonotype was seen a few times. This chain uses TRBV20-1 with TRBJ1-6; possible D gene TRBD1, 5 bases. Trimming left V 0 bases short and J 11 bases short, with 14 bases between. Germline V gives CDR1 DFQATT, CDR2 SNEGSKA (reference sequence). This CDR3 contains 14 residues. CDR3 sequence reads: CSARDRRDGAPLHF. The CDR3 bases are TGCAGTGCTAGAGATCGGAGGGACGGGGCACCCCTCCACTTT.

The chain employs TRBV12-3 or TRBV12-4 and TRBJ2-2; D gene ambiguous. V was clipped by 5 bases and J by 6 bases, with 10 bases between them. This CDR3 is 13 amino acids long. The CDR3 nucleotides read TGTGCCAGCAGTCCCCCCCTCTCCGGGGAGCTGTTTTTT. Amino acids: CASSPPLSGELFF.

There are a few counts of this clonotype. The chain employs TRBV29-1 and TRBJ2-7; D not certain. The CDR3 loop spans 13 amino acids. Germline values: CDR1 SQVTM, CDR2 ANQGSEA. V was clipped by 7 bases and J by 6 bases, with 19 bases between them. The CDR3 protein is CSGIPDGGGEQYF. CDR3 DNA: TGCAGCGGCATTCCGGACGGCGGCGGCGAGCAGTACTTC.

This rearrangement joins TRBV20-1 to TRBJ2-4; D unclear. In germline, CDR1 is DFQATT, CDR2 SNEGSKA (reference sequence). Trimming removed 4 bases from V and 0 bases from J, with 19 bases in between. The CDR3 runs 17 residues. The CDR3 DNA reads TGCAGTGCTATCCCCCACCAGACCCTACTAGCCAAAAACATTCAGTACTTC. Translation gives CSAIPHQTLLAKNIQYF.

The chain uses TRBV6-1 and TRBJ2-2; D is unresolved. The DNA end is more similar to TRBJ1-4, so the J call may be wrong. CDR3 length: 17 amino acids. Germline CDR1 is MNHNS and CDR2 is SASEGT. CDR3 in DNA: TGTGCCAGCAGTCGAACCACGGACCATGCAACTAATGAAAAACTGTTTTTT. This encodes CASSRTTDHATNEKLFF.

This clonotype came up a few times. The chain carries TRBV29-1 and TRBJ2-7; D call uncertain. The germline V gene has CDR1 SQVTM and CDR2 ANQGSEA. The CDR3 contains 13 residues. Between the trimmed V and J ends, which lost 2 bases and 0 bases, there was a span of 8 bases. In DNA form, the CDR3 reads TGCAGCGTTGAAACCGGAGCCTCCTACGAGCAGTACTTC. Residues: CSVETGASYEQYF.

A few counts support this clonotype. V usage is TRBV3-1 and J usage is TRBJ2-1, with 8 bases fitting TRBD1. The CDR3 extends over 16 amino acids. The trim removed 4 bases at V and 7 bases at J, leaving 12 bases unmatched. The germline V gene encodes CDR1 LGHDT and CDR2 YNNKEL (reference sequence). CDR3 loop: CASSPFGTGSANEQFF. The CDR3 DNA sequence: TGTGCCAGCAGCCCATTTGGGACAGGCTCGGCAAATGAGCAGTTCTTC.

This clonotype has only a few counts. This sequence joins TRBV5-5 and TRBJ2-7; D is possibly TRBD1 (6 bases). The V and J ends lost 4 bases and 0 bases respectively, with 17 bases between them. CDR3 size: 16 residues. The germline CDR1 and CDR2 sequences are SGHKS and YYEKEE (reference sequence). The CDR3 DNA is TGTGCCAGCAGCATAGAATCCGGGACACTCTCCTACGAGCAGTACTTC. Encoded protein: CASSIESGTLSYEQYF.

This clonotype was observed at least ten times. The rearrangement links TRBV27 to TRBJ2-7, with 10 nucleotides matching TRBD1. The V gene's germline CDR1 is MNHEY and CDR2 SMNVEV (reference sequence). The CDR3 runs to 14 residues. The ends lost 6 bases at V and 4 bases at J; junction bases unmatched: 6. CDR3 in DNA: TGTGCCAGCAGCTTCGGGACAGGGGTGTACGAGCAGTACTTC. Encoded protein: CASSFGTGVYEQYF.

The chain has TRBV4-1 and TRBJ1-3; D is ambiguous. Germline V gene data show CDR1 as MGHRA and CDR2 as YSYEKL. This CDR3 is built from 16 residues. V was clipped by 1 base and J by 0 bases, with 10 bases between them. The CDR3 here is CASSQVPSNSGNTIYF. For the CDR3, the DNA is TGCGCCAGCAGCCAAGTCCCCAGCAACTCTGGAAACACCATATATTTT.

This clonotype was seen only a few times. The chain carries TRBV27 and TRBJ1-6; no clear D. The germline V gene has CDR1 MNHEY and CDR2 SMNVEV (reference sequence). The CDR3 covers 13 residues. V was clipped by 5 bases and J by 9 bases, with 11 bases between them. DNA for the CDR3: TGTGCCAGCAGTCTACCGGGCCTTTCACCCCTCCACTTT. Protein sequence: CASSLPGLSPLHF.

The J gene is TRBJ2-3, the V gene TRBV20-1, with a weak D call TRBD1 (5 bases). Germline assignment: CDR1 DFQATT and CDR2 SNEGSKA (reference sequence). The CDR3 extends over 14 amino acids. Between the trimmed V and J ends, which lost 2 bases and 3 bases, there was a span of 12 bases. The CDR3 protein is CSARQGSNTDTQYF. The CDR3 DNA sequence: TGCAGTGCTAGACAGGGTTCGAATACAGATACGCAGTATTTT.

The chain employs TRBV10-3 and TRBJ1-5; no firm D call. CDR3 length: 10 amino acids. The V end was cut by 8 bases, the J end by 8 bases, with 7 bases between. The germline V gene encodes CDR1 ENHRY and CDR2 SYGVKD. The CDR3 loop reads CAICSKPQHF. The CDR3 DNA follows: TGTGCCATCTGTAGTAAGCCCCAGCATTTT.